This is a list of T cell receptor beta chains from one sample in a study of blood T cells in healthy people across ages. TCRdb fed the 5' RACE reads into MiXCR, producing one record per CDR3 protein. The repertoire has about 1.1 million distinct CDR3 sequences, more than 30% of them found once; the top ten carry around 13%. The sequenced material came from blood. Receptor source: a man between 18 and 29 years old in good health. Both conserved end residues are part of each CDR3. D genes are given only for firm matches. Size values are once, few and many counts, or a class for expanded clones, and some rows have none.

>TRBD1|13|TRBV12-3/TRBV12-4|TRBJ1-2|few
TGTGCCAGCAGTCCCGGGACAGCGAATGGCTACACCTTC
CASSPGTANGYTF
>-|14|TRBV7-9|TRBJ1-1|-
TGTGCCAGCAGCCCAGGCGGGGTGGACACTGAAGCTTTCTTT
CASSPGGVDTEAFF
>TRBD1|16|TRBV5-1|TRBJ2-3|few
TGCGCCAGCAGTGACCCAGACAGGGGAGCGACAGATACGCAGTATTTT
CASSDPDRGATDTQYF
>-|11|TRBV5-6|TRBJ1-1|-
TGTGCCAGCAGCTTTCGGCAGGAAGCTTTCTTT
CASSFRQEAFF
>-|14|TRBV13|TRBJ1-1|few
TGTGCCAGCAGCTCGACCCAGGAAAACACTGAAGCTTTCTTT
CASSSTQENTEAFF
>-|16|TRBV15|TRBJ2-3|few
TGTGCCACCAGATCCTCCGAGCGTTGGAGCACAGATACGCAGTATTTT
CATRSSERWSTDTQYF
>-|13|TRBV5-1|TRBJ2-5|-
TGCGCCAGCAGCCCTGTTACCTCTCCTGAGCAGTACTTC
CASSPVTSPEQYF
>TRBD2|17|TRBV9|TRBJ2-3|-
TGTGCCAGCAGCGTAGGGGATGGGGGGGGGAACGCAGATACGCAGTATTTT
CASSVGDGGGNADTQYF
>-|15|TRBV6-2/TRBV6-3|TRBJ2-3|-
TGTGCCAGCAGTTACGTAGCCATTTCCACAGATACGCGGTATTTT
CASSYVAISTDTRYF
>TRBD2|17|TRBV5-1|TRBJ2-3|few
TGCGCCAGCACCCTTAGCGGGGGGGCCTTTACCACAGATACGCAGTATTTT
CASTLSGGAFTTDTQYF
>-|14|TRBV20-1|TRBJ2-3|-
TGCAGTGCTAGGAGGGACCCCTCAGCAGATACGCAGTATTTT
CSARRDPSADTQYF
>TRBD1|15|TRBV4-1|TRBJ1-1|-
TGCGCCAGCAGCCGAGGGACAGGGTCGGGCACTGAAGCTTTCTTT
CASSRGTGSGTEAFF
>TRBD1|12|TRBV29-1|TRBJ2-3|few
TGCAGCATTACAGGGGGTGGGGATACGCAGTATTTT
CSITGGGDTQYF
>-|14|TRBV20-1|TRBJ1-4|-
TGCAGTGCCGTCGGGGACACCGCCGGTGAAAAACTGTTTTTT
CSAVGDTAGEKLFF
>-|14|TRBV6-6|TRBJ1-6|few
TGTGCCAGCAGGCATACCCATACCCATTCACCCCTCCACTTT
CASRHTHTHSPLHF
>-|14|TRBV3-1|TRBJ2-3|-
TGTGCCAGCAGCCATTACTCCGTCACAGATACGCAGTATTTT
CASSHYSVTDTQYF
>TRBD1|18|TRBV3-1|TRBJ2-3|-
TGTGCCAGCAGCAAGGGGACAGGGGGAGTTTGGGGCACAGATACGCAGTATTTT
CASSKGTGGVWGTDTQYF
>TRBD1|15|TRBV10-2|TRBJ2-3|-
TGCGCCAGCAGTGTCTGGGACAGGAACACAGATACGCAGTATTTT
CASSVWDRNTDTQYF
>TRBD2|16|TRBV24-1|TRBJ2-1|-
TGTGCCACCAGCGCCCAGACTAGCGGGGTCTACAATGAGCAGTTCTTC
CATSAQTSGVYNEQFF
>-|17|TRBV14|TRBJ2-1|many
TGTGCCAGCAGCCAAGGACAGTCTCGTCTCTCTTACAATGAGCAGTTCTTC
CASSQGQSRLSYNEQFF
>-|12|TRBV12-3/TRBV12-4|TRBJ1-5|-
TGTGCCAGCAGTTTTGGAGGGCGGAACCAGCATTTT
CASSFGGRNQHF
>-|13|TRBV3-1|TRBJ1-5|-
TGTGCCAGCAGCCAGGGCATTTATCAGCCCCAGCATTTT
CASSQGIYQPQHF
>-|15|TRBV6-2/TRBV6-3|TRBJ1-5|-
TGTGCCGGCAGTTACGCACGAGACACAAATCAGCCCCAGCATTTT
CAGSYARDTNQPQHF
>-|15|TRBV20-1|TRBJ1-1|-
TGCAGTGCCACCGGGAGGGCAACCCGTGGTACTGAAGCTTTCTTT
CSATGRATRGTEAFF
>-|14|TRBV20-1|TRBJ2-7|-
TGCAGTGCTAGGGACCTGATATCGGGGTACGAGCAGTACTTC
CSARDLISGYEQYF
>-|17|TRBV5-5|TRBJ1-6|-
TGTGCCAGCAGCTCGATTGCCATCCCCCAGTATAATTCACCCCTCCACTTT
CASSSIAIPQYNSPLHF
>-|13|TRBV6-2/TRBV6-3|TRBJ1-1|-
TGTGCCAGCAGTTACGGCGTAAGGGGTGAAGCTTTCTTT
CASSYGVRGEAFF
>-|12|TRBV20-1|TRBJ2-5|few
TGCAGTGCTAGGCCCGGACAAGAGACCCAGTACTTC
CSARPGQETQYF
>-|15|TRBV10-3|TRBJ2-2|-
TGTGCCATCAGTTCTAGGATTCGGGACACCGGGGAGCTGTTTTTT
CAISSRIRDTGELFF
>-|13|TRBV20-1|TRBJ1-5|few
TGCAGTGCGAGGACATCTAGCAATCAGCCCCAGCATTTT
CSARTSSNQPQHF
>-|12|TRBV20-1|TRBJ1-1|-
TGCAGTGCTAGCGACGGCTCGGTGGAAGCTTTCTTT
CSASDGSVEAFF
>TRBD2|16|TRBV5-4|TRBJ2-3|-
TGTGCCAGCAGCTACCTTAGCGGGGGGGCGCCCGATACGCAGTATTTT
CASSYLSGGAPDTQYF
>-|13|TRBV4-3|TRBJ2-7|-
TGCGCCAGCAGCCCCCGGGGGACCTACGAGCAGTACTTC
CASSPRGTYEQYF
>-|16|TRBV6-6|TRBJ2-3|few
TGTGCCAGCAGTTATGTGGGCGGTCTGAACCCAGATACGCAGTATTTT
CASSYVGGLNPDTQYF
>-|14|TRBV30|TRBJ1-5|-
TGTGCCTGGGGTAGAACGGGGTTTGTTCAGCCCCAGCATTTT
CAWGRTGFVQPQHF
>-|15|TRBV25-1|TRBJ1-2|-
TGTGCCAGCAGTGCACCGCAGGGAGCTAACTATGGCTACACCTTC
CASSAPQGANYGYTF
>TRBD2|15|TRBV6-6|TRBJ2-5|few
TGTGCCAGCAGTTACGGGGACTATACCGCGGAGACCCAGTACTTC
CASSYGDYTAETQYF
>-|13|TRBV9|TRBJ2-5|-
TGTGCCAGCAGCCCCGGGAGAGGTTCGGAGCAGTACTTC
CASSPGRGSEQYF
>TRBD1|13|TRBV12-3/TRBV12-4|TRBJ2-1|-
TGTGCCAGCAGTATGGACAGGGGGTATGAGCAGTTCTTC
CASSMDRGYEQFF
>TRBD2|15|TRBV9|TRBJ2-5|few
TGTGCCAGCAGCGCTGATAGCGGGGTCAAAGAGACCCAGTACTTC
CASSADSGVKETQYF
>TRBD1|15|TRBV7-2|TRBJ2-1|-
TGTGCCAGCACCATCGGACAGGGGGCATTCAATGAGCAGTTCTTC
CASTIGQGAFNEQFF
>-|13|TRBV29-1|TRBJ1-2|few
TGCAGCGTTGAAGGTCCGACTAACTATGGCTACACCTTC
CSVEGPTNYGYTF
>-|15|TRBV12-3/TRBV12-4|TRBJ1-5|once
TGTGCCAGCAGTTCGGGACGGTATAGCAATCAGCCCCAGCATTTT
CASSSGRYSNQPQHF
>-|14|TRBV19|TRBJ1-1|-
TGTGCCAGTACCCTACAGGGACGCGGCACTGAAGCTTTCTTT
CASTLQGRGTEAFF
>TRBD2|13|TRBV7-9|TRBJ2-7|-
TGTGCCAGCTTCACGGGAGGTTACAATGAGCAGTACTTC
CASFTGGYNEQYF
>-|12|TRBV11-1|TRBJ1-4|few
TGTGCCAGCAGCTACAATCGACAACAACTGTTTTTT
CASSYNRQQLFF
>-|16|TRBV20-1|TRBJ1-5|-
TGCAGTGCTAGAGATGGGGGGGGCTCTAGCAATCAGCCCCAGCATTTT
CSARDGGGSSNQPQHF
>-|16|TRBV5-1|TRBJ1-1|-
TGCGCCAGCAGCTTGTCAGGGGATCTGTCTCGTACTGAAGCTTTCTTT
CASSLSGDLSRTEAFF
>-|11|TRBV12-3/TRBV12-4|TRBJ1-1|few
TGTGCCAGCAGTTTGGCCAGTGAAGCTTTCTTT
CASSLASEAFF
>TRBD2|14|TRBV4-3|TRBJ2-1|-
TGCGCCAGCAGCCAAAAGCGGGGGGCCATTGAGCAGTTCTTC
CASSQKRGAIEQFF
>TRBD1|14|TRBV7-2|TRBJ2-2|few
TGTGCCAGCAGCTGGGACAGAAACACCGGGGAGCTGTTTTTT
CASSWDRNTGELFF
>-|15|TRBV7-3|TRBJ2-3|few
TGTGCCAGCAGCTTAACGAGAGAGACCACAGATACGCAGTATTTT
CASSLTRETTDTQYF
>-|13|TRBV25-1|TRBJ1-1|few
TGTGCCAGCAGGGAACAGGGTTACACTGAAGCTTTCTTT
CASREQGYTEAFF
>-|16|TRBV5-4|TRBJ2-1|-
TGTGCCAGCAGCTTGGACTTAGTAGGGTCATCGAATGAGCAGTTCTTC
CASSLDLVGSSNEQFF
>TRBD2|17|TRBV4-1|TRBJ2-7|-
TGCGCCAGCAGCCAGTATTTAGCGGGGGCCAACTTTTATGAGCAGTACTTC
CASSQYLAGANFYEQYF
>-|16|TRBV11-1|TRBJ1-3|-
TGTGCCAGCAGCTTACGAGGCGCGGCGACTGGAAACACCATATATTTT
CASSLRGAATGNTIYF
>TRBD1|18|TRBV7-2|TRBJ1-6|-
TGTGCCAGCAGCTCAAAAAGGACAGGGAGCTCCTATAATTCACCCCTCCACTTT
CASSSKRTGSSYNSPLHF